These 2 T cell receptor beta chains came from one sample sequenced in a study of graft-versus-host responses after intestinal transplantation. Some clones are missing from TCRdb's copy, which holds only in-frame ones; the method was immunoSEQ multiplex PCR. Of 15,000 to 20,000 clones listed, 80% are singletons. Lymphocytes (intraepithelial and lamina propria) were released by processing the graft tissue. Source: ileum tissue, taken approximately 110 days after intestinal transplant. These receptors were collected from a human patient who received an intestinal transplant, so some T cells may come from the graft donor.

The chain links TRBV27 to TRBJ1-2; D is uncertain. The CDR3 has 14 residues. Germline CDR1 and CDR2: MNHEY and SMNVEV (reference sequence). V shed 6 bases and J shed 0 bases, with 11 bases lying between them. DNA of the CDR3: TGTGCCAGCAGGTTTATAGGCGCTAACTATGGCTACACCTTC. Translating it yields CASRFIGANYGYTF.

V gene TRBV28 combines with J gene TRBJ2-7; unclear D gene. Per germline, CDR1 MDHEN and CDR2 SYDVKM. V dropped 3 bases and J dropped 5 bases, with 14 bases sitting between them. The CDR3 length is 14 residues. The CDR3 reads CASSLYASGHEQYF. DNA of the CDR3: TGTGCCAGCAGTTTGTATGCCTCCGGCCACGAGCAGTACTTC.